This entry lists 20 T cell receptor beta chains sequenced from one sample in a study of blood T cell repertoires in COVID-19. Sequencing was performed with immunoSEQ multiplex PCR; in TCRdb, only in-frame clones are kept and a portion is missing. The table has 200,000 to 250,000 clones, roughly 80% seen once; the top ten hold under 10%. Sequenced: peripheral blood. The receptors were gathered from a woman older than 75 with COVID-19, enrolled during active disease.

The V call is TRBV12-3 or TRBV12-4, the J call TRBJ1-2; D is unresolved. Trimming removed 3 bases at V and 0 bases at J, with 5 bases between. The CDR3 extends over 13 amino acids. CDR3 sequence (DNA): TGTGCCAGCAGTTTTCAGGCTAACTATGGCTACACCTTC. Its protein product is CASSFQANYGYTF.

In the case of this clone: Other DNA sequences of this sample code for an identical CDR3. The V call is TRBV15, the J call TRBJ1-4; D uncertain. Germline assignment: CDR1 LNHNV and CDR2 YYDKDF (reference sequence). Trimming removed 0 bases from V and 7 bases from J, with 6 bases in between. The CDR3 has 13 amino acids. CDR3 protein: CATSRDRSEKLFF. CDR3 DNA: TGTGCCACCAGCAGAGATCGGAGTGAAAAACTGTTTTTT.

The count of this clone is one. V usage is TRBV19 and J usage is TRBJ1-4; D gene uncertain. Germline V gene sequence: CDR1 LNHDA, CDR2 SQIVND (reference sequence). The CDR3 length is 13 residues. With 6 bases removed from V and 8 bases from J, the gap between germline ends came to 13 bases. CDR3 protein: CASREESEEKLFF. For the CDR3, the DNA is TGTGCCAGTAGAGAGGAGAGTGAGGAAAAACTGTTTTTT. The whole variable domain, filled in from reference TRBV19 and TRBJ1-4, reads DGGITQSPKYLFRKEGQNVTLSCEQNLNHDAMYWYRQDPGQGLRLIYYSQIVNDFQKGDIAEGYSVSREKKESFPLTVTSAQKNPTAFYLCASREESEEKLFFGSGTQLSVL.

V and J are TRBV10-1 and TRBJ2-1, with 7 bases that match TRBD2. CDR1 is WNHNN and CDR2 is SYGVQD in the germline V gene (reference sequence). CDR3 length equals 12 residues. The V gene end was trimmed by 9 bases and the J gene end by 12 bases; junction bases not matched to a gene: 11. CDR3: CASPGGLRRQFF. The CDR3, as DNA: TGCGCCAGTCCGGGGGGTCTAAGACGGCAGTTCTTC.

J is TRBJ1-1 and V is TRBV5-1; 7 nucleotides align to TRBD1. V shed 0 bases and J 5 bases; nucleotides not matched to a gene: 4. The CDR3 has 14 residues. From germline, CDR1 is SGHRS and CDR2 YFSETQ. CDR3 amino acids: CASSLGTGPTEAFF. CDR3 coding DNA: TGCGCCAGCAGCTTGGGGACAGGTCCGACTGAAGCTTTCTTT.

V gene TRBV3-1 (or the pseudogene TRBV3-2) combines with J gene TRBJ1-2; D remains ambiguous. The germline gives CDR1 LGHDT, CDR2 YNNKEL (reference sequence). Trimming shortened V by 0 bases and J by 6 bases, and 14 bases separated the two germline ends. The CDR3 length is 15 residues. DNA for the CDR3: TGTGCCAGCAGCCAAGAGATGAACGCCGGGAATGGCTACACCTTC. Translated: CASSQEMNAGNGYTF.

CDR3 amino acids: CASSVAGTGATEAFF. CDR3 DNA sequence: TGTGCCAGCAGCGTAGCTGGGACAGGGGCTACTGAAGCTTTCTTT. The V call is TRBV9, the J call TRBJ1-1, with 10 bases that match TRBD1. The CDR3 is made up of 15 amino acids. Germline-derived CDR1 and CDR2 are SGDLS and YYNGEE. The ends lost 0 bases at V and 5 bases at J; junction bases unmatched: 4.

The gene calls are TRBV5-1 and TRBJ2-1, with D perhaps matching TRBD1 (5 bases). Per germline, CDR1 SGHRS and CDR2 YFSETQ. The CDR3 has 13 amino acids. V lost 0 bases and J lost 7, with 8 bases in between. The chain's CDR3 is CASSLAPGNEQFF. Here the CDR3 DNA reads TGCGCCAGCAGCTTGGCGCCAGGGAATGAGCAGTTCTTC.

In the case of this clone: Other DNA sequences in this sample translate to the same CDR3. The chain joins TRBV11-2 to TRBJ1-1, with no clear D. V was clipped by 5 bases and J by 1 base, with 8 bases between them. This CDR3 contains 13 residues. Germline assignment: CDR1 SGHAT and CDR2 FQNNGV. CDR3 nucleotide sequence: TGTGCCAGCAGCCTTAGACAGAACACTGAAGCTTTCTTT. This codes for CASSLRQNTEAFF.

The V and J genes are TRBV9 and TRBJ2-2, with TRBD1 matching 7 bases. V lost 2 bases to trimming and J lost 4 bases; unmatched junction nucleotides: 5. The CDR3 spans 15 residues. Per germline, CDR1 SGDLS and CDR2 YYNGEE. The CDR3 DNA sequence: TGTGCCAGCAGCGTCATAGGGGGCCTCACCGGGGAGCTGTTTTTT. It specifies CASSVIGGLTGELFF.

The V and J genes are TRBV5-1 and TRBJ1-1; a weak D match, TRBD1 (5 bases). Germline assignment: CDR1 SGHRS and CDR2 YFSETQ. The CDR3 spans 14 residues. V lost 2 bases and J 11 bases, leaving 19 bases between the germline ends. CDR3 in DNA: TGCGCCAGCAGCTTTGCACGGGACTCACCTCAGGCTTTCTTT. Its protein product is CASSFARDSPQAFF.

The chain recombines TRBV6-6 with TRBJ1-4; 9 positions agree with TRBD1. Trimming cost V 6 bases and J 2 bases; bases outside gene matches: 7. CDR1 and CDR2 (germline): MNHNY, SVGAGI (reference sequence). The CDR3 has 16 residues. The CDR3 loop is CASSPSTGGTNEKLFF. Written as DNA, the CDR3 is TGTGCCAGCAGCCCATCTACAGGGGGCACTAATGAAAAACTGTTTTTT.

The chain employs TRBV9 and TRBJ1-3; D gene uncertain. Trimming removed 0 bases at V and 6 bases at J, with 10 bases between. Germline V gene lookup returns CDR1 SGDLS and CDR2 YYNGEE. There are 14 residues in the CDR3. The CDR3 loop is CASSVGVAENTIYF. The CDR3 region has the DNA TGTGCCAGCAGCGTAGGTGTTGCAGAAAACACCATATATTTT. Full variable domain (missing parts from reference TRBV9 and TRBJ1-3): DSGVTQTPKHLITATGQRVTLRCSPRSGDLSVYWYQQSLDQGLQFLIQYYNGEERAKGNILERFSAQQFPDLHSELNLSSLELGDSALYFCASSVGVAENTIYFGEGSWLTVV.

This clone was counted a single time. The chain joins TRBV5-1 to TRBJ2-2; D remains ambiguous. This CDR3 contains 12 residues. V shed 5 bases and J shed 4 bases, with 6 bases lying between them. The germline gives CDR1 SGHRS, CDR2 YFSETQ. The CDR3 DNA follows: TGCGCCAGCAGATATATCACCGGGGAGCTGTTTTTT. Residues: CASRYITGELFF.

The chain combines TRBV27 with TRBJ1-5, with 7 positions matching TRBD1. The J segment lost 0 bases and the V segment lost 5 bases, leaving 4 bases of the junction unmatched. This CDR3 is built from 15 residues. Germline V gene data show CDR1 as MNHEY and CDR2 as SMNVEV (reference sequence). In DNA form, the CDR3 reads TGTGCCAGCAGTGCCGACAGGGTTAGCAATCAGCCCCAGCATTTT. It is translated as CASSADRVSNQPQHF.

This chain joins TRBV11-2 and TRBJ1-5; TRBD1 aligns across 7 bases. Germline V CDR1 and CDR2: SGHAT, FQNNGV. The V gene end was trimmed by 6 bases and the J gene end by 4 bases; junction bases not matched to a gene: 9. This CDR3 contains 15 residues. The chain's CDR3 is CASRPTGAVNQPQHF. The CDR3, as DNA: TGTGCCAGCAGACCCACAGGGGCCGTTAATCAGCCCCAGCATTTT.

The V call is TRBV28, the J call TRBJ1-6; maybe TRBD1 (6 bases). Germline lookup yields CDR1 MDHEN and CDR2 SYDVKM. Trimming left V 4 bases short and J 7 bases short, with 17 bases between. CDR3 length equals 16 residues. The CDR3 region is CASSSQGGGSNSPLHF. In DNA, the CDR3 is TGTGCCAGCAGTTCGCAGGGCGGGGGCTCGAATTCACCCCTCCACTTT.

The J gene is TRBJ2-5, the V gene TRBV28, with a possible D match to TRBD2 (5 bases). The CDR3 is 12 residues long. V was clipped by 9 bases and J by 1 base, with 9 bases between them. Germline assignment: CDR1 MDHEN and CDR2 SYDVKM. CDR3 sequence reads: CASREGQETQYF. In DNA form, the CDR3 reads TGTGCCAGTCGTGAGGGCCAAGAGACCCAGTACTTC.

This chain links TRBV18 with TRBJ1-1, with 8 bases identical to TRBD1. Germline CDR1 reads KGHSH; CDR2 reads LQKENI. The CDR3 totals 16 residues. Trimming cost V 4 bases and J 1 base; bases outside gene matches: 8. CDR3: CASSHGQGGRNTEAFF. CDR3 nucleotides: TGTGCCAGCTCACACGGACAGGGAGGGAGGAACACTGAAGCTTTCTTT.

The V call is TRBV4-2, the J call TRBJ1-3; tentatively, D is TRBD1 (5 bases). V was trimmed by 1 base and J by 3 bases, leaving 13 bases between them. CDR1 is LGHNA and CDR2 is YNFKEQ in the germline V gene. The CDR3 length is 16 residues. This chain's CDR3 is CASSQGAQGGGNTIYF. The CDR3 DNA reads TGTGCCAGCAGCCAAGGGGCGCAGGGTGGTGGAAACACCATATATTTT.